This T cell receptor delta chain was identified in a study of Vδ1+ human thymocytes. General study results and limits: Despite high sort purity, roughly a fifth of thymic T cell receptor delta sequences were Vdelta2. In the thymus, TRG and TRD repertoires looked highly polyclonal with Gaussian CDR3 lengths.

This clone appeared a few times. The target antigen is unknown. The germline V gene encodes CDR1 TSWWSYY and CDR2 QGS. CDR3 length: 21 amino acids. J lost 0 bases, V lost 1 base, and 19 bases had no gene match. Sequences come from RNA converted to cDNA by reverse transcription. The CDR3 regions were amplified by multiplex PCR from V-gene primers to a constant-region primer. TCRdb fed the multiplex PCR reads to CATT. The data show tens of thousands of delta-chain clones, approximately 15% seen once. This clonotype was sampled from a girl under three years old who had congenital heart surgery. The specimen sequenced was Vdelta1+ gamma-delta thymocytes from the thymus. Stated subset: FACS-sorted CD3+ TCRalphabeta- TCRVdelta1+ TCRVdelta2- thymocytes. The gene calls are TRDV1 and TRDJ1; TRDD3 matches 8 bases. The CDR3, as DNA: TGTGCTCTTGGGGAACCTCCTGCCCCTATACTGGGGGCACTCTACACCGATAAACTCATCTTT. Protein: CALGEPPAPILGALYTDKLIF.